Below, 24 T cell receptor beta chains from the same sample are listed, as sequenced in a study of cytomegalovirus exposure and HLA in healthy donors. The PCR was carried out with 60 Vbeta primers and 13 Jbeta primers. The assay was immunoSEQ multiplex PCR, and TCRdb's table has in-frame clones only and misses some. In the table there are approximately 120,000 clones, more than 80% of which are singletons. Sequenced sample: PBMCs. The source of these receptors is a woman aged 30 to 39 in good health and CMV-seropositive.

V is TRBV5-1 and J is TRBJ2-6; D is uncertain. V lost 4 bases, J lost 0 bases, and 14 bases lay in between. The CDR3 totals 17 residues. Germline V CDR1 and CDR2: SGHRS, YFSETQ. The DNA for the CDR3 is TGCGCCAGCAGCCTGGGGTCTCTATTCTCTGGGGCCAACGTCCTGACTTTC. It specifies CASSLGSLFSGANVLTF.

The rearrangement links TRBV13 to TRBJ2-1; 10 bases are shared with TRBD1. This CDR3 comprises 14 residues. Germline V gives CDR1 PRHDT, CDR2 FYEKMQ (reference sequence). J lost 4 bases, V lost 5 bases, and 2 bases had no gene match. CDR3 in DNA: TGTGCCAGCAGCAGGGACAGGGGATACAATGAGCAGTTCTTC. It translates to CASSRDRGYNEQFF.

The chain is built from TRBV10-3 and TRBJ2-3; a weak D match, TRBD1 (6 bases). CDR1 is ENHRY and CDR2 is SYGVKD in the germline V gene. V was cut by 11 bases and J by 6 bases, with 24 bases left in between. The CDR3 is 15 residues long. The CDR3 DNA sequence: TGTGCCTCAGCGTTCGCACAGGGTCCAGGGGATACGCAGTATTTT. Its translation is CASAFAQGPGDTQYF.

The gene calls are TRBV2 and TRBJ2-1; 13 bases fit TRBD2. Germline CDR1 reads SNHLY; CDR2 reads FYNNEI. This CDR3 has 14 amino acids. J lost 8 bases, V lost 8 bases, and 6 bases had no gene match. CDR3 amino acids: CASQLAGGLDEQFF. The CDR3 nucleotides are TGTGCCAGCCAACTAGCGGGGGGGCTCGATGAGCAGTTCTTC.

The rearrangement uses TRBV5-1 and TRBJ1-1; possible D gene TRBD1, 6 bases. Germline loops: CDR1 SGHRS, CDR2 YFSETQ. The CDR3 length is 13 residues. With 5 bases removed from V and 5 bases from J, the gap between germline ends came to 13 bases. The CDR3 DNA is TGCGCCAGCAGACAGGGTTGGGATACTGAAGCTTTCTTT. Residues: CASRQGWDTEAFF. The full variable domain, in which reference TRBV5-1 and TRBJ1-1 provide the parts outside the CDR3, is KAGVTQTPRYLIKTRGQQVTLSCSPISGHRSVSWYQQTPGQGLQFLFEYFSETQRNKGNFPGRFSGRQFSNSRSEMNVSTLELGDSALYLCASRQGWDTEAFFGQGTRLTVV.

This chain links TRBV7-9 with TRBJ1-4; maybe TRBD1 (6 bases). The CDR3 loop spans 15 amino acids. Germline V lookup: CDR1 SEHNR, CDR2 FQNEAQ (reference sequence). V was trimmed by 5 bases and J by 2 bases, leaving 12 bases between them. CDR3 amino acids: CASSPKQGTNEKLFF. The DNA for the CDR3 is TGTGCCAGCAGCCCCAAGCAGGGGACTAATGAAAAACTGTTTTTT. The complete variable domain, with remaining parts taken from reference TRBV7-9 and TRBJ1-4, reads DTGVSQNPRHKITKRGQNVTFRCDPISEHNRLYWYRQTLGQGPEFLTYFQNEAQLEKSRLLSDRFSAERPKGSFSTLEIQRTEQGDSAMYLCASSPKQGTNEKLFFGSGTQLSVL.

The V gene is TRBV4-1, the J gene TRBJ1-2, with D perhaps matching TRBD1 (5 bases). Trimming removed 0 bases from V and 4 bases from J, with 15 bases in between. The CDR3 totals 16 residues. Germline-derived CDR1 and CDR2 are MGHRA and YSYEKL. CDR3 nucleotide sequence: TGCGCCAGCAGCCAAGATGGTCAAGAGACAGCCTATGGCTACACCTTC. This gives the protein CASSQDGQETAYGYTF.

J is TRBJ2-7 and V is TRBV30, with 9 bases that match TRBD2. Germline V gives CDR1 GTSNPN, CDR2 SVGIG (reference sequence). J was trimmed by 7 bases and V by 7 bases; bases with no gene match: 20. The CDR3 has 16 amino acids. CDR3 DNA: TGTGCCTTATCAAGGCTGTCGGGACTAGCATTCGAGGAGCAGTACTTC. This encodes CALSRLSGLAFEEQYF.

This clone has just one count. This rearrangement joins TRBV7-3 to TRBJ1-1; 9 bases match TRBD1. The trim removed 0 bases at V and 1 base at J, leaving 0 bases unmatched. Germline assignment: CDR1 SGHTA and CDR2 FQGTGA. The CDR3 covers 15 residues. The CDR3: CASSLTGQGNTEAFF. CDR3 DNA: TGTGCCAGCAGCTTAACGGGACAGGGGAACACTGAAGCTTTCTTT.

V is TRBV7-9 and J is TRBJ1-2; no reliable D call. V lost 2 bases and J 3 bases, leaving 13 bases between the germline ends. Germline assignment: CDR1 SEHNR and CDR2 FQNEAQ (reference sequence). This CDR3 region has 15 residues. This chain's CDR3 is CASSLIPLSDYGYTF. In nucleotides, the CDR3 is TGTGCCAGCAGCTTAATCCCCCTGAGTGACTATGGCTACACCTTC.

Details on this clone: This same CDR3 is encoded by further DNA sequences in the sample. This chain joins TRBV18 and TRBJ2-4, with TRBD1 identical over 8 bases. CDR3 length: 14 amino acids. V lost 6 bases, J lost 3 bases, and 4 bases stayed unmatched. Germline assignment: CDR1 KGHSH and CDR2 LQKENI. The CDR3 protein is CASSPTGDKNIQYF. CDR3 bases: TGTGCCAGCTCCCCGACAGGGGACAAAAACATTCAGTACTTC.

The chain joins TRBV28 to TRBJ2-7; D gene unclear. This CDR3 has 13 residues. V dropped 2 bases and J dropped 4 bases, with 9 bases sitting between them. Germline values: CDR1 MDHEN, CDR2 SYDVKM. The CDR3 coding sequence is TGTGCCAGCAGTTTAACGACTTTTTACGAGCAGTACTTC. It is translated as CASSLTTFYEQYF. Filled out from reference TRBV28 and TRBJ2-7, the complete variable domain reads DVKVTQSSRYLVKRTGEKVFLECVQDMDHENMFWYRQDPGLGLRLIYFSYDVKMKEKGDIPEGYSVSREKKERFSLILESASTNQTSMYLCASSLTTFYEQYFGPGTRLTVT.

The chain is built from TRBV10-3 and TRBJ1-2; TRBD1 matches at 7 bases. V shed 2 bases and J 8 bases; nucleotides not matched to a gene: 11. The CDR3 runs to 15 residues. The germline CDR1 and CDR2 sequences are ENHRY and SYGVKD. The CDR3 here is CAISEKGDSGKGYTF. The DNA for the CDR3 is TGTGCCATCAGTGAGAAGGGGGACAGCGGTAAGGGCTACACCTTC.

Comments on this clone: The junction differs from germline at one of its ends, possibly a read error. The gene calls are TRBV7-9 and TRBJ1-2; D is perhaps TRBD1 (5 bases). Germline values: CDR1 SEHNR, CDR2 FQNEAQ (reference sequence). This CDR3 has 14 residues. The chain's CDR3 is CSSSLGASYYGYTF. DNA of the CDR3: TGTTCCAGCAGCTTAGGGGCTTCGTACTATGGCTACACCTTC.

With respect to this clone: Within the sample, other DNA sequences also encode this same CDR3. The gene calls are TRBV5-1 and TRBJ2-3, with D perhaps matching TRBD1 (5 bases). The CDR3 runs 12 residues. In germline, CDR1 is SGHRS, CDR2 YFSETQ. The V gene lost 1 base and the J gene lost 5 bases, with 5 bases spanning the gap. The CDR3 protein is CASSLTGDTQYF. The CDR3 region has the DNA TGCGCCAGCAGCTTGACAGGAGATACGCAGTATTTT.

The chain combines TRBV29-1 with TRBJ2-5; 8 bases agree with TRBD1. Losses at the gene ends were 7 bases for V and 5 bases for J; bases not matched to a gene: 12. The V gene's germline CDR1 is SQVTM and CDR2 ANQGSEA. This CDR3 has 14 residues. The CDR3 DNA reads TGCAGCGACTTCCACAGGGGGTTTGGGGAGACCCAGTACTTC. Amino acids: CSDFHRGFGETQYF.

The CDR3 loop reads CASEGGSYEQYF. The CDR3, as DNA: TGTGCCAGCGAGGGTGGCTCCTACGAGCAGTACTTC. The rearrangement joins TRBV19 to TRBJ2-7; TRBD2 is a possible D gene (5 bases). Between the trimmed V and J ends, which lost 9 bases and 0 bases, there was a span of 9 bases. Looked up from germline, CDR1 is LNHDA and CDR2 is SQIVND (reference sequence). CDR3 length: 12 residues.

The chain is built from TRBV10-2 and TRBJ2-3, with TRBD2 matching over 10 bases. This CDR3 is built from 14 residues. Germline lookup yields CDR1 WSHSY and CDR2 SAAADI. The V gene end was trimmed by 2 bases and the J gene end by 4 bases; junction bases not matched to a gene: 0. The CDR3 is CASSESGRADTQYF. CDR3 bases: TGCGCCAGCAGTGAGAGCGGGAGGGCAGATACGCAGTATTTT.

V gene TRBV18 combines with J gene TRBJ2-1; tentatively, D is TRBD2 (5 bases). The V end lost 6 bases, the J end lost 6 bases, and 21 bases lay between the germline ends. Germline V CDR1 and CDR2: KGHSH, LQKENI. The CDR3 sequence is 16 residues long. The CDR3 coding sequence is TGTGCCAGCTCCCCTACCCCGGGATCCGTGCCCAATGAGCAGTTCTTC. Amino acid sequence: CASSPTPGSVPNEQFF.

This chain connects TRBV7-8 to TRBJ1-4, with unresolved D. V was clipped by 5 bases and J by 3 bases, with 10 bases between them. Germline V gives CDR1 SGHVS, CDR2 FQNEAQ. There are 14 residues in the CDR3. The CDR3 protein is CASSRYRSNEKLFF. The CDR3 DNA sequence: TGTGCCAGCAGCCGCTACAGATCTAATGAAAAACTGTTTTTT.

This sequence joins TRBV4-1 and TRBJ2-5; 7 nucleotides align to TRBD1. CDR1 is MGHRA and CDR2 is YSYEKL in the germline V gene. With V trimmed by 4 bases and J by 5 bases, 7 bases remained unmatched. This CDR3 contains 14 residues. The chain's CDR3 is CASSPRQGGETQYF. The DNA for the CDR3 is TGCGCCAGCAGCCCCCGACAGGGCGGGGAGACCCAGTACTTC.

The rearrangement uses TRBV28 and TRBJ1-2, with 10 bases that match TRBD1. Germline assignment: CDR1 MDHEN and CDR2 SYDVKM. The CDR3 runs 15 residues. Unmatched junction bases numbered 10, after V lost 5 bases and J lost 7 bases. CDR3 DNA sequence: TGTGCCAGCAGTCACACCGGGACAGGGGTAGGTGGCTACACCTTC. Amino acids: CASSHTGTGVGGYTF.

The V call is TRBV11-2, the J call TRBJ1-1; 7 bases line up with TRBD1. Trimming took 8 bases from V and 7 from J; bases not matched to a gene: 10. CDR3 length: 13 amino acids. CDR1 and CDR2 from the germline V gene are SGHAT and FQNNGV. CDR3 DNA: TGTGCCAGCGCTCTCCGGACAGGCTATGAAGCTTTCTTT. Amino acid sequence: CASALRTGYEAFF.

The chain links TRBV6-5 to TRBJ1-2; D remains unclear. The CDR3 sequence is 12 residues long. Germline assignment: CDR1 MNHEY and CDR2 SVGAGI. Trimming took off 6 bases at V and 6 bases at J, with 11 bases between the two ends. Here the CDR3 reads CASRRGMNGYTF. Written as DNA, the CDR3 is TGTGCCAGCAGGAGAGGGATGAATGGCTACACCTTC.